This is a list of T cell receptor beta chains from one sample in a study of T cells after yellow fever vaccination. TCRdb re-derived calls from the 5' RACE reads in MiXCR, one entry per CDR3 protein. The data show a few hundred thousand distinct CDR3 sequences, approximately 16% seen once. The specimen was PBMCs, collected around 5 days after the first yellow fever vaccination. These receptors all stem from a man aged 18 to 35 who received the YFV17D yellow fever vaccine. Both conserved end residues are trimmed from each CDR3. Expanded clones get a size class; other rows say once, few or many, or leave the size out.

j_call clone_size v_call cdr3_aa
TRBJ2-3 - TRBV5-1 ASSLDSWDTQY
TRBJ2-3 few TRBV7-3 ASSEEPAGDTQY
TRBJ1-5 once TRBV24-1 ATSDARRGVNQPQH
TRBJ1-1 once TRBV6-2/TRBV6-3 ASRYAGVPEAF
TRBJ1-1 few TRBV6-2/TRBV6-3 ASSYVPTAEAF
TRBJ1-5 few TRBV20-1 SVPSAGNQPQH
TRBJ1-5 - TRBV5-1 ASSLEPGGDQPQH
TRBJ2-7 - TRBV24-1 ATSDPAYEQY
TRBJ1-5 - TRBV6-2/TRBV6-3 ASSTDRNQPQH
TRBJ2-5 - TRBV9 ASSVDLAMGTQY
TRBJ2-1 - TRBV12-3/TRBV12-4 ASSFSFGPRWNEQF
TRBJ1-2 - TRBV18 ASSSTGTQSLYGYT
TRBJ1-4 - TRBV18 ASSQTGRTGEKLF
TRBJ2-6 - TRBV20-1 SARGLGANVLT
TRBJ2-5 few TRBV20-1 SARDFRGSETQY
TRBJ2-1 - TRBV4-1 ASSRSGQGWVYEQF
TRBJ2-3 few TRBV7-2 ASSFSGGAWGTDTQY
TRBJ1-1 few TRBV7-2 ASSFSEANTEAF
TRBJ2-5 few TRBV5-1 ASSVGRVQETQY
TRBJ2-3 - TRBV18 ASSQGLDTQY
TRBJ2-1 few TRBV6-2/TRBV6-3 ASRRQGSDSYNEQF
TRBJ2-2 - TRBV7-2 ASSLGPPGTGELF
TRBJ1-1 many TRBV5-6 ASSLVPTGTEAF
TRBJ2-5 - TRBV20-1 SAGPGTRSESQY
TRBJ2-2 few TRBV20-1 SARASGGNTGELF
TRBJ1-1 - TRBV19 ASSILGDRGDEAF
TRBJ1-5 few TRBV7-8 ASSLATGDVNQPQH
TRBJ2-1 - TRBV20-1 SAGRHGTTEQF
TRBJ2-5 - TRBV7-6 ASSAEITFAETQY
TRBJ2-5 - TRBV4-1 ASSQGVEETQY
TRBJ1-5 - TRBV6-2/TRBV6-3 ASSYSAGVGQPQH
TRBJ1-1 many TRBV29-1 SVDRTYPGTEAF